These 19 T cell receptor beta chains originate from one sample sequenced in a study of neurological immune-mediated disorders. TCRdb re-derived calls from the 5' RACE reads in MiXCR, one entry per CDR3 protein. The sample records some 50,000 distinct CDR3 sequences, about 25% being singletons. Sequencing was performed on PBMCs. These receptors were obtained from a woman in her sixties or seventies in good health.

The V gene is TRBV6-2 or TRBV6-3, the J gene TRBJ1-1; possible D gene TRBD1, 5 bases. V lost 5 bases and J lost 0, with 10 bases in between. The CDR3 sequence is 14 residues long. Germline V gene sequence: CDR1 MNHEY, CDR2 SVGEGT. CDR3 amino acids: CASSDGQLNTEAFF. The CDR3 DNA reads TGTGCCAGCAGTGACGGACAATTGAACACTGAAGCTTTCTTT.

This clonotype has at least ten counts. V gene TRBV18 combines with J gene TRBJ1-2; 8 bases are a match to TRBD1. Germline CDR1 is KGHSH and CDR2 is LQKENI. The CDR3 is 15 amino acids. J gave up 2 bases and V 8 bases, and 10 bases lay outside the gene matches. CDR3 protein: CASTSRTGRNYGYTF. In nucleotides, the CDR3 is TGTGCCAGCACTTCCCGGACAGGGAGAAACTATGGCTACACCTTC.

This clonotype was seen many times. The rearrangement uses TRBV12-3 or TRBV12-4 and TRBJ2-7; D unresolved. The V gene lost 5 bases and the J gene lost 1 base, with 3 bases spanning the gap. The CDR3 spans 11 residues. For the CDR3, the DNA is TGTGCCAGCAGTGGGTCCTACGAGCAGTACTTC. Protein: CASSGSYEQYF.

This clonotype was recorded many times. This chain connects TRBV4-3 to TRBJ2-2; no clear D gene. Per the germline V gene, CDR1 is LGHNA and CDR2 is YSLEER. V lost 1 base to trimming and J lost 4 bases, with 7 bases between them. This CDR3 is 14 amino acids long. The CDR3 sequence is CASSQGWVTGELFF. In DNA form, the CDR3 reads TGCGCCAGCAGCCAAGGGTGGGTCACCGGGGAGCTGTTTTTT.

This clonotype was counted at least ten times. The chain has TRBV6-5 and TRBJ2-5; 9 bases map to TRBD1. After removal of 4 bases from V and 4 bases from J, the junction contained 10 bases not matched to a gene. The V gene's germline CDR1 is MNHEY and CDR2 SVGAGI. The CDR3 extends over 16 amino acids. The CDR3 loop is CASSSKNRQGGETQYF. Written as DNA, the CDR3 is TGTGCCAGCAGTTCCAAAAATCGACAGGGGGGAGAGACCCAGTACTTC.

This clonotype appeared many times. The chain is built from TRBV12-3 or TRBV12-4 and TRBJ1-5; D gene ambiguous. V lost 3 bases to trimming and J lost 2 bases, with 11 bases between them. The CDR3 contains 15 residues. CDR3 region: CASSFGVQGNQPQHF. In DNA form, the CDR3 reads TGTGCCAGCAGTTTCGGGGTCCAGGGCAATCAGCCCCAGCATTTT.

The V call is TRBV7-9, the J call TRBJ2-3; no clear D. In germline, CDR1 is SEHNR, CDR2 FQNEAQ (reference sequence). V dropped 3 bases and J dropped 0 bases, with 10 bases sitting between them. The CDR3 spans 15 residues. Here the CDR3 reads CASSFGADSTDTQYF. The CDR3, as DNA: TGTGCCAGCAGCTTCGGCGCGGATAGCACAGATACGCAGTATTTT.

V and J are TRBV20-1 and TRBJ2-7; D not certain. Germline CDR1 is DFQATT and CDR2 is SNEGSKA (reference sequence). V lost 4 bases and J 0 bases, leaving 16 bases between the germline ends. The CDR3 runs 15 residues. The CDR3 DNA reads TGCAGTGCTACAACGATACAGAACCCCTCCTACGAGCAGTACTTC. Its translation is CSATTIQNPSYEQYF.

This clonotype was recorded at least ten times. The chain recombines TRBV5-1 with TRBJ2-3; D not resolved. The V gene's germline CDR1 is SGHRS and CDR2 YFSETQ. The CDR3 spans 12 residues. V gave up 2 bases and J gave up 3 bases, with 4 bases separating them. CDR3 sequence: CASSFGTDTQYF. CDR3 nucleotides: TGCGCCAGCAGCTTTGGAACAGATACGCAGTATTTT.

CDR3 DNA: TGCAGTGCTAGAGCCTTCCGGACAGGCGGCTACGAGCAGTACTTC. This translates into CSARAFRTGGYEQYF. The chain couples TRBV20-1 to TRBJ2-7; 7 bases line up with TRBD1. The CDR3 extends over 15 amino acids. The germline V gene has CDR1 DFQATT and CDR2 SNEGSKA (reference sequence). Germline trimming cut 1 base from V and 3 bases from J; bases unmatched to any gene: 9.

A few counts support this clonotype. The chain carries TRBV18 and TRBJ2-1; tentatively, D is TRBD1 (6 bases). CDR1 is KGHSH, CDR2 LQKENI, per germline. V dropped 2 bases and J dropped 5 bases, with 13 bases sitting between them. The CDR3 spans 15 residues. DNA of the CDR3: TGTGCCAGCTCACCAGGGATTGGGACAAACAATGAGCAGTTCTTC. This codes for CASSPGIGTNNEQFF.

This clonotype appeared many times. The chain joins TRBV7-3 to TRBJ2-3; D ambiguous. From germline, CDR1 is SGHTA and CDR2 FQGTGA. V was trimmed by 5 bases and J by 0 bases, leaving 9 bases between them. The CDR3 covers 14 residues. CDR3 DNA sequence: TGTGCCAGCAGCCCCACTGGGAGCACAGATACGCAGTATTTT. Amino acids: CASSPTGSTDTQYF.

At least ten counts were recorded for this clonotype. The V gene is TRBV6-4, the J gene TRBJ2-1, with TRBD2 matching 10 bases. CDR1 and CDR2 (germline): MRHNA, SNTAGT. This CDR3 has 15 residues. V lost 6 bases, J lost 3 bases, and 5 bases stayed unmatched. The CDR3 region is CASRGLAGDYNEQFF. CDR3 nucleotide sequence: TGTGCCAGCAGGGGGCTAGCGGGAGACTACAATGAGCAGTTCTTC.

This clonotype occurred many times. This rearrangement joins TRBV7-9 to TRBJ2-4; TRBD1 aligns across 9 bases. V was pared by 1 base and J by 1 base, with 11 bases of the junction left unmatched. Germline CDR1 reads SEHNR; CDR2 reads FQNEAQ (reference sequence). This CDR3 comprises 19 residues. CDR3 in amino acids: CASSLEDRGLITAKNIQYF. DNA of the CDR3: TGTGCCAGCAGCTTAGAAGACAGGGGGTTGATCACGGCCAAAAACATTCAGTACTTC.

The sample holds many counts of this clonotype. V and J are TRBV20-1 and TRBJ2-5, with TRBD1 as a possible D gene (6 bases). This CDR3 spans 13 amino acids. Looked up from germline, CDR1 is DFQATT and CDR2 is SNEGSKA (reference sequence). Trimming took 5 bases from V and 3 from J, leaving 13 bases between them. CDR3 in DNA: TGCAGTGCTGAAGACAGGTCCGAAGAGACCCAGTACTTC. It translates to CSAEDRSEETQYF.

This clonotype was counted at least ten times. The V gene is TRBV29-1, the J gene TRBJ2-7; 8 bases match TRBD1. V was pared by 5 bases and J by 3 bases, with 9 bases of the junction left unmatched. Germline-derived CDR1 and CDR2 are SQVTM and ANQGSEA. The CDR3 is made up of 14 amino acids. CDR3 residues: CSVTIDRGIYEQYF. In DNA, the CDR3 is TGCAGCGTTACAATAGACAGGGGTATCTACGAGCAGTACTTC.

This clonotype was counted at least ten times. The genes are TRBV20-1 and TRBJ1-5; tentatively, D is TRBD1 (6 bases). The CDR3 runs 13 residues. Germline V gene lookup returns CDR1 DFQATT and CDR2 SNEGSKA (reference sequence). The V gene lost 4 bases and the J gene lost 4 bases, with 11 bases spanning the gap. CDR3 sequence (DNA): TGCAGTGCTAAGACAGGACCTAATCAGCCCCAGCATTTT. It is translated as CSAKTGPNQPQHF.

This clonotype appeared many times. This chain links TRBV5-5 with TRBJ1-2; D remains unclear. CDR3 length equals 15 residues. Trimming removed 4 bases at V and 0 bases at J, with 13 bases between. Germline CDR1 and CDR2: SGHKS and YYEKEE (reference sequence). The CDR3 is CASSPAGGANYGYTF. CDR3 bases: TGTGCCAGCAGCCCCGCGGGTGGTGCTAACTATGGCTACACCTTC.

The V and J genes are TRBV5-1 and TRBJ2-3; no clear D gene. The CDR3 has 15 residues. V was shortened by 9 bases and J by 2 bases, with 19 bases between the two germline ends. The germline V gene encodes CDR1 SGHRS and CDR2 YFSETQ. CDR3 loop: CAIRTSTYDTDTQYF. DNA for the CDR3: TGCGCCATCAGAACCAGCACCTACGACACAGATACGCAGTATTTT.